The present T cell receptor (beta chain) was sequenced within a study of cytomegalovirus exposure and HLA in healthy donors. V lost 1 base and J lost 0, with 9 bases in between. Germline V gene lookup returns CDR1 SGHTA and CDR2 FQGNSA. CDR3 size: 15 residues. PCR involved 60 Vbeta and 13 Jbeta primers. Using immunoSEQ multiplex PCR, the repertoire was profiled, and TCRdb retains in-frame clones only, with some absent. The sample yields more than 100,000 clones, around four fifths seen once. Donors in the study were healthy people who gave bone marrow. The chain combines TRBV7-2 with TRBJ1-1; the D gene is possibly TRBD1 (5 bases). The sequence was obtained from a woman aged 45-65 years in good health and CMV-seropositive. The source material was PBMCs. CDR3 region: CASSLGGGMNTEAFF. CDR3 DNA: TGTGCCAGCAGCTTAGGGGGGGGGATGAACACTGAAGCTTTCTTT.